The clone carrying this T cell receptor beta chain came up many times. Its antigen is undetermined. Trimming shortened V by 7 bases and J by 7 bases, and 13 bases separated the two germline ends. Germline V gene lookup returns CDR1 KGHDR and CDR2 SFDVKD. CDR3 size: 13 residues. The cDNA was synthesized by 5'RACE incorporating 10-nucleotide random UMIs. TCRdb re-called the 5' RACE reads through MiXCR, storing one row per CDR3 protein. Of over 45,000 distinct CDR3 sequences in the sample, around 5.3% were seen once. This specimen comes from a study of neurological immune-mediated disorders. General study findings and limits: The greatest TCR clonal expansion appeared in HTLV-1-associated myelopathy and the smallest, falling below healthy controls, in multiple sclerosis.

Use was made of 750,000 to 1,000,000 CD4+ or CD8+ T cells in sorted libraries. V is TRBV24-1 and J is TRBJ2-1; D is uncertain. This clonotype was obtained from a woman in her late teens or twenties with multiple sclerosis. The sample was CD4+ T cells from blood. CDR3 sequence reads: CATSPPDRNEQFF. DNA of the CDR3: TGTGCCACCAGCCCCCCGGACCGGAATGAGCAGTTCTTC.